This T cell receptor (beta chain) was profiled in a study of CD8 T cells in ankylosing spondylitis. TCRdb re-analysed the 5' RACE reads in MiXCR, keeping a single row per CDR3 protein. The sample includes roughly 260,000 distinct CDR3 sequences, roughly 20% of them seen just once. CDR3 length equals 14 residues. CDR1 is SGHRS, CDR2 YFSETQ, per germline. V was pared by 5 bases and J by 8 bases, with 6 bases of the junction left unmatched. The sequencing input was blood, either unsorted or a sorted T cell fraction (not recorded which). V is TRBV5-1 and J is TRBJ2-1; 11 positions match TRBD2. This sequence was found in a male donor with ankylosing spondylitis or in good health (not recorded which). DNA of the CDR3: TGCGCCAGCAGGCTAGCGGGAGGTATCGATGAGCAGTTCTTC. Translated, it gives CASRLAGGIDEQFF.